This T cell receptor (beta chain) was identified during a study of blood T cell repertoires in COVID-19 (dated by TCRdb to the early 2020s). As for the study more broadly: Collaborator samples came from the United States, Italy and Spain and covered acute and convalescent phases of COVID-19. The repertoires were released in a freely available public database intended as a resource for research on the immune response to SARS-CoV-2. The prospective study material was composed of cDNA or gDNA derived from T cells, B-cell-depleted T cells, or PBMCs. Where available, HLA class I and class II types were obtained from metadata supplied by the sample provider rather than from assay-based typing. Nearly every sample came with metadata listing a de-identified subject ID, COVID-19 status, age in years and sex. Subjects who had been exposed to COVID-19, were actively infected with it, or had recovered from it provided the deeply sampled blood TCRbeta repertoires that made up the dataset. Samples came from the ongoing ImmuneRACE study (first 160 participants) plus 1,254 subjects from 6 global collaborators.

Collaborating institutions collected whole blood in K2EDTA tubes following their own protocols. For TCRbeta analysis, collaborator samples were shipped as frozen whole blood, as isolated PBMCs, or as DNA extracted from either sample type. Comment on this clone: Its antigen is still unknown. No qualities accompany the bases; no much larger clone lies one base away.

Broader findings and caveats from the paper: The amount of clinical and demographic metadata varied by source and participant and was provided uncurated.

TCRbeta CDR3 regions were amplified from genomic DNA using the immunoSEQ Assay, a bias-controlled multiplex PCR. On the authors' methods: The number of nucleated cells in each sample was estimated by amplification of reference gene primers within the assay. Sequence reads were collapsed and filtered to measure the absolute abundance of every unique TCRbeta CDR3 rearrangement. For each sample, productive Simpson clonality was calculated as the square root of Simpson's diversity index across productive rearrangements. Drawn from immuneACCESS, this table holds only the in-frame rearrangements with V and J called that TCRdb kept. Clones are partly lost; checked studies trace under half to an unresolved V gene and leave the rest unexplained. That table supplies the V and J calls and clone size; D and trimming were determined from the DNA. The sample table lists 200,000 to 250,000 clones, roughly 86% of them with a count of one. The ten largest clonotypes hold under 9% of the sample.

The material sequenced was peripheral blood. This TCR derives from a woman in her 70s with active or convalescent COVID-19.

The encoded CDR3 is CASRSQGSHNEQFF. The sequence in DNA is TGTGCCAGCCGGTCACAGGGATCTCACAATGAGCAGTTCTTC. The rearranged segments are TRBV11-2 and TRBJ2-1; TRBD1 could be the D gene, as 6 bases match. The CDR3, from cysteine to phenylalanine, totals 14 residues. The kept DNA is CDR3 alone, 42 bases in frame from the first base. Relative to germline, V is 8 bases shorter and J is 5 bases shorter, with 16 bases between their ends. The CDR1 and CDR2 encoded by the germline V gene are SGHAT and FQNNGV.